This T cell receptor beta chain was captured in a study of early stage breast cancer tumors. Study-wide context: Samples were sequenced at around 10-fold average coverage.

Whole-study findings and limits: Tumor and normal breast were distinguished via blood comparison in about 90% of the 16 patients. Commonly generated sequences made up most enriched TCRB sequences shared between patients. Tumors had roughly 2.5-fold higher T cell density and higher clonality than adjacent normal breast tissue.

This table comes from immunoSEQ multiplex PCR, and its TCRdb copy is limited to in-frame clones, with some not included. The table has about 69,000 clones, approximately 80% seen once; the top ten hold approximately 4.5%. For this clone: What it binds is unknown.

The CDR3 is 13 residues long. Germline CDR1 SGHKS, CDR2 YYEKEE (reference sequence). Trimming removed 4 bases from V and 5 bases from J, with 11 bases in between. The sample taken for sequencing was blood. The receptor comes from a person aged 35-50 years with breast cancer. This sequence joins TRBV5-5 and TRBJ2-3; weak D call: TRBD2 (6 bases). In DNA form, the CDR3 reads TGTGCCAGCAGCAGACAAGCGGGAGATACGCAGTATTTT. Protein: CASSRQAGDTQYF.